These 20 T cell receptor beta chains were all obtained from the same sample, sequenced in a study of T cell responses to AZD1222 COVID-19 vaccine. The table came from immunoSEQ multiplex PCR; TCRdb's copy has only in-frame clones and leaves some out. The sample records around 170,000 clones, about nine tenths being singletons. Sequenced here: peripheral blood, sampled on day 0 of AZD1222 vaccination. These receptors came from an adult in good health.

This clone was seen just once. This chain uses TRBV7-2 with TRBJ1-4; 8 bases are a match to TRBD1. Germline CDR1 SGHTA, CDR2 FQGNSA. The CDR3 is made up of 15 amino acids. V shed 4 bases and J 2 bases; nucleotides not matched to a gene: 3. CDR3 sequence reads: CASSSGQATNEKLFF. As DNA, the CDR3 is TGTGCCAGCAGCTCGGGACAGGCGACTAATGAAAAACTGTTTTTT.

The gene calls are TRBV25-1 and TRBJ1-3; D call uncertain. The CDR3 has 16 residues. Germline CDR1 is MGHDK and CDR2 is SYGVNS. Trimming shortened V by 2 bases and J by 0 bases, and 11 bases separated the two germline ends. CDR3 sequence: CASSEDLQSSGNTIYF. The CDR3 coding sequence is TGTGCCAGCAGTGAAGATTTGCAGAGCTCTGGAAACACCATATATTTT.

This clone was found many times. The rearrangement joins TRBV19 to TRBJ2-7, with D perhaps TRBD1 (5 bases). The CDR3 is 15 residues long. The V end was cut by 4 bases, the J end by 4 bases, with 17 bases between. In germline, CDR1 is LNHDA, CDR2 SQIVND (reference sequence). The CDR3 DNA sequence: TGTGCCAGTAGTAGAGACAGCCACCCCTCTTACGAGCAGTACTTC. Its protein product is CASSRDSHPSYEQYF.

The chain links TRBV5-1 to TRBJ2-3; 9 bases fit TRBD2. The V gene's germline CDR1 is SGHRS and CDR2 YFSETQ. CDR3 length: 16 residues. The ends lost 2 bases at V and 0 bases at J; junction bases unmatched: 4. CDR3 in DNA: TGCGCCAGCAGCTTAATAGCGGGGGCAAGCACAGATACGCAGTATTTT. Translating it yields CASSLIAGASTDTQYF.

The chain employs TRBV27 and TRBJ2-6; D unclear. V was pared by 4 bases and J by 0 bases, with 7 bases between. Germline V lookup: CDR1 MNHEY, CDR2 SMNVEV (reference sequence). This CDR3 has 15 residues. This chain's CDR3 is CASSSSSSGANVLTF. The CDR3 region has the DNA TGTGCCAGCAGTTCAAGCAGCTCTGGGGCCAACGTCCTGACTTTC.

This chain uses TRBV28 with TRBJ1-5, with D perhaps TRBD1 (6 bases). V was clipped by 2 bases and J by 7 bases, with 15 bases between them. The CDR3 runs to 15 residues. Germline V gene lookup returns CDR1 MDHEN and CDR2 SYDVKM. CDR3 nucleotides: TGTGCCAGCAGTTTACGTGGTTGGGGGACACAGCCCCAGCATTTT. This translates into CASSLRGWGTQPQHF.

The gene calls are TRBV4-1 and TRBJ2-5, with D tentatively TRBD1 (6 bases). The CDR3 spans 13 residues. CDR1 is MGHRA, CDR2 YSYEKL, per germline. Trimming took off 2 bases at V and 5 bases at J, with 9 bases between the two ends. The CDR3 DNA reads as TGCGCCAGCAGCCAAACAGGGTTTGAGACCCAGTACTTC. Its translation: CASSQTGFETQYF.

J is TRBJ1-3 and V is TRBV4-1; D might be TRBD1 (6 bases). Germline CDR1 MGHRA, CDR2 YSYEKL. The CDR3 is 16 residues long. Deletions cut 3 bases from V and 0 bases from J, with 12 bases between. CDR3 amino acids: CASSQEGQLSGNTIYF. DNA for the CDR3: TGCGCCAGCAGCCAGGAAGGACAGCTCTCTGGAAACACCATATATTTT.

V usage is TRBV14 and J usage is TRBJ2-7; perhaps TRBD1 as D (6 bases). This CDR3 has 14 residues. Trimming removed 3 bases at V and 3 bases at J, with 12 bases between. The germline gives CDR1 SGHDN, CDR2 FVKESK. Written as DNA, the CDR3 is TGTGCCAGCAGCCAGGGACACGGAAGCTACGAGCAGTACTTC. It is translated as CASSQGHGSYEQYF.

Remarks on this clone: Other DNA sequences in the sample encode the same CDR3. The gene calls are TRBV9 and TRBJ2-1; 10 bases are shared with TRBD2. The CDR3 spans 16 residues. J was trimmed by 7 bases and V by 0 bases; bases with no gene match: 7. Germline V gene sequence: CDR1 SGDLS, CDR2 YYNGEE. As DNA, the CDR3 is TGTGCCAGCAGCGTAGGGTTAGCGGGGGGTTATAATGAGCAGTTCTTC. It specifies CASSVGLAGGYNEQFF.

This chain joins TRBV6-2 or TRBV6-3 and TRBJ1-6, with D possibly TRBD1 on 5 matching bases. The germline gives CDR1 MNHEY, CDR2 SVGEGT. The CDR3 extends over 16 amino acids. With 6 bases removed from V and 5 bases from J, the gap between germline ends came to 17 bases. The CDR3 DNA sequence: TGTGCCAGCAGCCAACTCAGGGCGGACAATAATTCACCCCTCCACTTT. Translation gives CASSQLRADNNSPLHF.

This chain links TRBV5-5 with TRBJ2-7; 9 positions agree with TRBD2. Trimming at V came to 5 bases and at J to 2 bases, leaving 11 bases not matched to a gene. Germline loops: CDR1 SGHKS, CDR2 YYEKEE (reference sequence). The CDR3 spans 16 residues. The CDR3 spells CASRGSTGLAAYEQYF. CDR3 DNA: TGTGCCAGCAGGGGGAGTACGGGACTAGCCGCCTACGAGCAGTACTTC.

The chain links TRBV3-1 (or the pseudogene TRBV3-2) to TRBJ1-5; the D is unclear. The CDR3 length is 14 residues. Germline CDR1 reads LGHDT; CDR2 reads YNNKEL (reference sequence). Trimming took off 1 base at V and 0 bases at J, with 4 bases between the two ends. The CDR3, as DNA: TGTGCCAGCAGCCAAGGGAATAGCAATCAGCCCCAGCATTTT. It codes for CASSQGNSNQPQHF.

This rearrangement joins TRBV19 to TRBJ1-2, with 12 bases matching TRBD1. Looked up from germline, CDR1 is LNHDA and CDR2 is SQIVND (reference sequence). This CDR3 has 18 amino acids. The junction had 13 bases not matched to a gene; V was cut back by 3 bases and J by 5 bases. CDR3 DNA sequence: TGTGCCAGTAGTATCGGTTTGGGACAGGGGGCGCCTGGGTATGGCTACACCTTC. It translates to CASSIGLGQGAPGYGYTF.

This rearrangement joins TRBV3-1 (or the pseudogene TRBV3-2) to TRBJ2-7; no clear D. The CDR3 sequence is 13 residues long. The V end was cut by 1 base, the J end by 4 bases, with 8 bases between. Per the germline V gene, CDR1 is LGHDT and CDR2 is YNNKEL (reference sequence). The CDR3 is CASSQAALYEQYF. The DNA of the CDR3 is TGTGCCAGCAGCCAAGCCGCTCTTTACGAGCAGTACTTC.

The chain couples TRBV6-5 to TRBJ2-7, with D perhaps being TRBD1 or TRBD2 (5 bases each). The CDR3 totals 15 residues. Germline loops: CDR1 MNHEY, CDR2 SVGAGI. Trimming took 0 bases from V and 9 from J, leaving 18 bases between them. This CDR3 is CASSYSWDGPSGQYF. The CDR3 DNA sequence: TGTGCCAGCAGTTACTCGTGGGACGGACCCTCGGGGCAGTACTTC.

This clone was counted only a few times. V is TRBV28 and J is TRBJ2-7; either TRBD1 or TRBD2 may supply D (5 bases each). Germline CDR1 and CDR2: MDHEN and SYDVKM. The V end was cut by 5 bases, the J end by 7 bases, with 18 bases between. The CDR3 covers 14 residues. The CDR3 DNA follows: TGTGCCAGCAGTCCAGAGGGGCCTTTAGGGGAGCAGTACTTC. This sequence encodes CASSPEGPLGEQYF.

The V gene is TRBV4-1, the J gene TRBJ1-2, with D possibly being TRBD1 (5 bases). V was shortened by 4 bases and J by 4 bases, with 16 bases between the two germline ends. The germline V gene encodes CDR1 MGHRA and CDR2 YSYEKL. This CDR3 has 15 amino acids. The CDR3 nucleotides are TGCGCCAGCAGCCCTATTAGGGGAAGGGTCTATGGCTACACCTTC. Its protein product is CASSPIRGRVYGYTF.

This chain uses TRBV19 with TRBJ1-1; D gene ambiguous. V gave up 5 bases and J gave up 5 bases, with 12 bases separating them. The germline V gene encodes CDR1 LNHDA and CDR2 SQIVND (reference sequence). The CDR3 is 13 residues long. CDR3 sequence reads: CASSPQRRTEAFF. In DNA, the CDR3 is TGTGCCAGTAGTCCGCAGAGGAGGACTGAAGCTTTCTTT.

The V gene is TRBV28, the J gene TRBJ1-4; D is undetermined. CDR3 length: 10 amino acids. V lost 7 bases and J lost 6, with 3 bases in between. Germline lookup yields CDR1 MDHEN and CDR2 SYDVKM. For the CDR3, the DNA is TGTGCCAGCAAGGATGAAAAACTGTTTTTT. Protein product: CASKDEKLFF.